These 20 T cell receptor beta chains were sequenced from one sample in a study of CD8 T cells in Susac syndrome. Random hexamers were used to reverse transcribe an amount of about 0.45 to 1 ug RNA. TCRdb re-derived calls from the immunoSEQ multiplex PCR reads in MiXCR, one entry per CDR3 protein. Of a few hundred thousand distinct CDR3 sequences listed, 80% to 95% were seen once; the top ten hold approximately 0.13%. Source material: CD8+ T cells from PBMCs. Every receptor here comes from a human donor with multiple sclerosis.

V gene TRBV27 combines with J gene TRBJ1-1, with 7 bases aligning to TRBD1. V shed 1 base and J 10 bases; nucleotides not matched to a gene: 9. The germline gives CDR1 MNHEY, CDR2 SMNVEV (reference sequence). CDR3 size: 14 residues. CDR3 loop: CASSLYPGTATAFF. CDR3 nucleotide sequence: TGTGCCAGCAGTTTATACCCCGGGACAGCGACAGCTTTCTTT.

This clonotype is a singleton in its sample. This chain joins TRBV12-3 or TRBV12-4 and TRBJ1-4; D gene ambiguous. V lost 7 bases to trimming and J lost 4 bases, with 4 bases between them. The CDR3 contains 11 residues. The CDR3 sequence is CASTLNEKLFF. The CDR3 DNA sequence: TGTGCCAGCACCCTTAATGAAAAACTGTTTTTT.

The chain employs TRBV25-1 and TRBJ1-5; D remains ambiguous. Germline V CDR1 and CDR2: MGHDK, SYGVNS. Trimming shortened V by 2 bases and J by 5 bases, and 7 bases separated the two germline ends. The CDR3 length is 13 residues. The CDR3 sequence is CASSEGDHQPQHF. CDR3 in DNA: TGTGCCAGCAGTGAAGGGGATCATCAGCCCCAGCATTTT.

In this sample, this clonotype turned up once. The chain couples TRBV12-3 or TRBV12-4 to TRBJ2-5; TRBD2 is a possible D gene (5 bases). V lost 4 bases to trimming and J lost 5 bases, with 11 bases between them. This CDR3 contains 13 residues. This CDR3 reads CASSYSIAETQYF. The CDR3 DNA reads TGTGCCAGCAGTTACTCCATAGCGGAGACCCAGTACTTC.

This chain uses TRBV28 with TRBJ2-5; no clear D gene. With 3 bases removed from V and 2 bases from J, the gap between germline ends came to 10 bases. This CDR3 has 14 residues. The germline V gene has CDR1 MDHEN and CDR2 SYDVKM. The CDR3 coding sequence is TGTGCCAGCAGTTTGGAAAACACACAAGAGACCCAGTACTTC. Translation: CASSLENTQETQYF.

In DNA form, the CDR3 reads TGTGCCAGCAGCGTAGCAGGACTAGGTGACGAGCAGTACTTC. It specifies CASSVAGLGDEQYF. The chain joins TRBV9 to TRBJ2-7, with TRBD2 matching over 7 bases. V lost 0 bases, J lost 5 bases, and 5 bases stayed unmatched. CDR1 is SGDLS and CDR2 is YYNGEE in the germline V gene. The length of the CDR3 is 14 residues.

The genes are TRBV4-3 and TRBJ2-2, with TRBD2 as a possible D gene (5 bases). V dropped 0 bases and J dropped 6 bases, with 14 bases sitting between them. The CDR3 spans 16 residues. The germline V gene has CDR1 LGHNA and CDR2 YSLEER. CDR3 in amino acids: CASSQDTWAGAGELFF. In DNA form, the CDR3 reads TGCGCCAGCAGCCAAGATACCTGGGCCGGGGCCGGGGAGCTGTTTTTT.

The J gene is TRBJ1-2, the V gene TRBV30; D possibly corresponds to TRBD1 (6 bases). The V end was cut by 8 bases, the J end by 5 bases, with 18 bases between. Germline CDR1 and CDR2: GTSNPN and SVGIG (reference sequence). The CDR3 is 13 residues long. The CDR3 DNA sequence: TGTGCCGGGATAGTTGAGCAGGGGTATGGCTACACCTTC. Amino acids: CAGIVEQGYGYTF.

The rearrangement links TRBV25-1 to TRBJ2-3; D not certain. The germline V and J ends were trimmed by 1 base and 5 bases, with 7 bases remaining between them. Germline CDR1 MGHDK, CDR2 SYGVNS. This CDR3 contains 13 residues. The CDR3 nucleotides are TGTGCCAGCAGTGAATTTTGGGGAGATACGCAGTATTTT. Translating it yields CASSEFWGDTQYF.

The rearrangement links TRBV7-2 to TRBJ1-5; D remains unclear. The CDR3 runs to 14 residues. Germline V gene lookup returns CDR1 SGHTA and CDR2 FQGNSA. V dropped 2 bases and J dropped 5 bases, with 10 bases sitting between them. In nucleotides, the CDR3 is TGTGCCAGCAGCTTATTGGCCCAGTATCAGCCCCAGCATTTT. Its protein is CASSLLAQYQPQHF. Based on the CDR3 plus reference TRBV7-2 and TRBJ1-5, the full variable domain is GAGVSQSPSNKVTEKGKDVELRCDPISGHTALYWYRQSLGQGLEFLIYFQGNSAPDKSGLPSDRFSAERTGGSVSTLTIQRTQQEDSAVYLCASSLLAQYQPQHFGDGTRLSIL.

CDR3 sequence (DNA): TGTGCCAGCAGCTCCCAGGGGCCCCTAATGAACACTGAAGCTTTCTTT. It encodes CASSSQGPLMNTEAFF. This sequence joins TRBV13 and TRBJ1-1, with D perhaps matching TRBD1 (6 bases). The CDR3 sequence is 16 residues long. Trimming shortened V by 4 bases and J by 0 bases, and 15 bases separated the two germline ends. Germline CDR1 and CDR2: PRHDT and FYEKMQ (reference sequence).

This sequence joins TRBV9 and TRBJ1-1; D is possibly TRBD1 (5 bases). The CDR3 length is 12 residues. Trimming removed 7 bases at V and 7 bases at J, with 14 bases between. CDR1 SGDLS and CDR2 YYNGEE come from the germline V gene. The DNA for the CDR3 is TGTGCCAGCGGGGACGGGACCAATGAAGCTTTCTTT. Protein product: CASGDGTNEAFF.

The rearrangement joins TRBV30 to TRBJ1-2; TRBD1 might be the D (6 bases). Trimming cost V 0 bases and J 7 bases, with 9 bases left between them. The germline V gene has CDR1 GTSNPN and CDR2 SVGIG (reference sequence). This CDR3 has 12 residues. The DNA of the CDR3 is TGTGCCTGGAGTGTTCAGGGGCCTGGCTACACCTTC. It translates to CAWSVQGPGYTF.

This clonotype was seen once. The CDR3 region is CASSSWRQGTRETQYF. CDR3 DNA: TGTGCCAGCAGCTCCTGGAGACAGGGTACGCGAGAGACCCAGTACTTC. The chain carries TRBV11-2 and TRBJ2-5; the match to TRBD1 covers 7 bases. Germline V gene sequence: CDR1 SGHAT, CDR2 FQNNGV. CDR3 length: 16 amino acids. With V trimmed by 4 bases and J by 4 bases, 12 bases remained unmatched.

This clonotype appeared a single time. The chain employs TRBV20-1 and TRBJ2-1; no clear D. V lost 2 bases and J 4 bases, leaving 9 bases between the germline ends. The germline gives CDR1 DFQATT, CDR2 SNEGSKA (reference sequence). The CDR3 spans 13 residues. CDR3 loop: CSARNGDYNEQFF. Written as DNA, the CDR3 is TGCAGTGCTAGAAACGGAGATTACAATGAGCAGTTCTTC.

The chain recombines TRBV30 with TRBJ2-3; 9 nucleotides agree with TRBD1. The CDR3 has 16 residues. Germline lookup yields CDR1 GTSNPN and CDR2 SVGIG (reference sequence). Trimming took 2 bases from V and 5 from J; bases not matched to a gene: 11. DNA for the CDR3: TGTGCCTGGAGTTCTATAACAGGGGGCGCCGGAGATACGCAGTATTTT. Translation gives CAWSSITGGAGDTQYF.

The chain has TRBV24-1 and TRBJ1-2; tentative D call: TRBD1 (6 bases). The CDR3 has 14 residues. V lost 4 bases to trimming and J lost 8 bases, with 16 bases between them. Germline lookup yields CDR1 KGHDR and CDR2 SFDVKD. The CDR3 nucleotides are TGTGCCACCAGTGAGGCTGACAGGTTGGACGGCTACACCTTC. Translating gives CATSEADRLDGYTF.

J is TRBJ2-7 and V is TRBV12-3 or TRBV12-4; 8 positions match TRBD1. The V and J ends lost 7 bases and 5 bases, in that order; junction bases with no gene match: 7. The CDR3 length is 13 residues. The DNA of the CDR3 is TGTGCCAGCATAAAGACAGGGGACCACGAGCAGTACTTC. It codes for CASIKTGDHEQYF.

The chain is built from TRBV7-3 and TRBJ2-5, with a possible D match to TRBD2 (6 bases). The CDR3 has 15 residues. With 4 bases removed from V and 3 bases from J, the gap between germline ends came to 15 bases. CDR1 is SGHTA and CDR2 is FQGTGA in the germline V gene. This CDR3 reads CASSSGGWGEETQYF. The CDR3 bases are TGTGCCAGCAGCTCCGGTGGGTGGGGGGAAGAGACCCAGTACTTC. The full variable domain, completed using reference TRBV7-3 and TRBJ2-5, is GAGVSQTPSNKVTEKGKYVELRCDPISGHTALYWYRQSLGQGPEFLIYFQGTGAADDSGLPNDRFFAVRPEGSVSTLKIQRTERGDSAVYLCASSSGGWGEETQYFGPGTRLLVL.

The rearrangement uses TRBV3-1 and TRBJ2-2, with a weak D call TRBD1 (5 bases). Germline V gives CDR1 LGHDT, CDR2 YNNKEL (reference sequence). The CDR3 loop spans 15 amino acids. V lost 5 bases and J 4 bases, leaving 14 bases between the germline ends. The CDR3 region is CASSMRTTSTGELFF. CDR3 DNA sequence: TGTGCCAGCAGCATGCGGACAACCTCCACCGGGGAGCTGTTTTTT.